A selection of T cell receptor beta chains follows, all from one sample in a study of metastatic and nonmetastatic thyroid tumors. TCRdb ran MiXCR on the PCR reads. The sample comprises over 50,000 clones, 25% to 35% of which are singletons, and approximately 15% rests with the top ten. Sequenced material: blood. The receptors come from a female donor with papillary thyroid cancer or a benign thyroid nodule (not recorded which). Some clones in this sample may be carry-over from other donors' samples. Each CDR3 is given with its conserved first and last residue. A D gene is named only where the DNA matches it firmly. Expanded clones are given a class, and other clones once, few, many or no size at all.

cdr3_nt: TGCAGTGCGGATAGACAAGGGGACTCCTACGAGCAGTACTTC
cdr3_aa: CSADRQGDSYEQYF
d_call: .
j_call: TRBJ2-7
v_call: TRBV20-1
clone_size: .

cdr3_nt: TGTGCCTGGAAACCCGGGACAGGGGGCAATTCACCCCTCCACTTT
cdr3_aa: CAWKPGTGGNSPLHF
d_call: TRBD1
j_call: TRBJ1-6
v_call: TRBV30
clone_size: .

cdr3_nt: TGCAGTGCTAGAGAACCCGGGGCAGCCAACTATGGCTACACCTTC
cdr3_aa: CSAREPGAANYGYTF
d_call: .
j_call: TRBJ1-2
v_call: TRBV20-1
clone_size: .

cdr3_nt: TGCAGCGTTGAACCTGGACAGGGGGAGGGGGAGACCCAGTACTTC
cdr3_aa: CSVEPGQGEGETQYF
d_call: TRBD1
j_call: TRBJ2-5
v_call: TRBV29-1
clone_size: many

cdr3_nt: TGCGCCAGCAGCCAGGGGACTAGCGGGAGGACCGCCTACGAGCAGTACTTC
cdr3_aa: CASSQGTSGRTAYEQYF
d_call: TRBD2
j_call: TRBJ2-7
v_call: TRBV4-3
clone_size: .

cdr3_nt: TGTGCCAGCAGCGGGGTGGACAGCAGAACTCCCCTCCACTTT
cdr3_aa: CASSGVDSRTPLHF
d_call: .
j_call: TRBJ1-6
v_call: TRBV5-4
clone_size: .

cdr3_nt: TGTGCCAGCAGTTTACGGACAGGATCGGGTAATCAGCCCCAGCATTTT
cdr3_aa: CASSLRTGSGNQPQHF
d_call: TRBD1
j_call: TRBJ1-5
v_call: TRBV12-3/TRBV12-4
clone_size: .

cdr3_nt: TGTGCCAGCAGTTACGCGGGACGACCCACAGATACGCAGTATTTT
cdr3_aa: CASSYAGRPTDTQYF
d_call: .
j_call: TRBJ2-3
v_call: TRBV6-6
clone_size: few

cdr3_nt: TGTGCCAGCACCCTCGGGGGACCCTACAATGAGCAGTTCTTC
cdr3_aa: CASTLGGPYNEQFF
d_call: .
j_call: TRBJ2-1
v_call: TRBV2
clone_size: .

cdr3_nt: TGTGCCAGCAGTGTTGGGACAGGGGGCACCGGGGAGCTGTTTTTT
cdr3_aa: CASSVGTGGTGELFF
d_call: TRBD1
j_call: TRBJ2-2
v_call: TRBV6-4
clone_size: many

cdr3_nt: TGTGCCAGCAGTTGGGACAGGGGGCGAAACTATGGCTACACCTTC
cdr3_aa: CASSWDRGRNYGYTF
d_call: TRBD1
j_call: TRBJ1-2
v_call: TRBV6-2/TRBV6-3
clone_size: many

cdr3_nt: TGTGCCAGCAGCTTACAAGGTTCGAACACCGGGGAGCTGTTTTTT
cdr3_aa: CASSLQGSNTGELFF
d_call: .
j_call: TRBJ2-2
v_call: TRBV5-5
clone_size: .

cdr3_nt: TGTGCCAGCAGCTTAGTAGCGGGGGACTCTGGGGCCAACGTCCTGACTTTC
cdr3_aa: CASSLVAGDSGANVLTF
d_call: TRBD2
j_call: TRBJ2-6
v_call: TRBV11-2
clone_size: .

cdr3_nt: TGTGCCAGCAGTTTAGGGGGGCTATCCTACGAGCAGTACTTC
cdr3_aa: CASSLGGLSYEQYF
d_call: .
j_call: TRBJ2-7
v_call: TRBV27
clone_size: .

cdr3_nt: TGTGCCAGCAGTCCCGCCCTTACGGGGGACTATTGCTACACCTTC
cdr3_aa: CASSPALTGDYCYTF
d_call: .
j_call: TRBJ1-2
v_call: TRBV6-2/TRBV6-3
clone_size: .

cdr3_nt: TGTGCCACCAGTGATTTTAGCGGGGTCAGCACAGATACGCAGTATTTT
cdr3_aa: CATSDFSGVSTDTQYF
d_call: TRBD2
j_call: TRBJ2-3
v_call: TRBV24-1
clone_size: few

cdr3_nt: TGCAGTGCTCTCGTGCAAGAGACCCAGTACTTC
cdr3_aa: CSALVQETQYF
d_call: .
j_call: TRBJ2-5
v_call: TRBV20-1
clone_size: .

cdr3_nt: TGTGCCAGCAGCCCTAGCGGGGGGGCCGGAGAGACCCAGTACTTC
cdr3_aa: CASSPSGGAGETQYF
d_call: TRBD2
j_call: TRBJ2-5
v_call: TRBV7-2
clone_size: few

cdr3_nt: TGTGCCAGCAGTTACACGACAGGGGATAATGAAAAACTGTTTTTT
cdr3_aa: CASSYTTGDNEKLFF
d_call: TRBD1
j_call: TRBJ1-4
v_call: TRBV6-6
clone_size: few

cdr3_nt: TGTGCCAGCAGGGATCGACAGGGGGAAGCTTTCTTT
cdr3_aa: CASRDRQGEAFF
d_call: TRBD1
j_call: TRBJ1-1
v_call: TRBV6-4
clone_size: few

cdr3_nt: TGTGCCAGCAGCTTAGGGGACAGGGGGCGTGGGCAGTACTTC
cdr3_aa: CASSLGDRGRGQYF
d_call: TRBD1
j_call: TRBJ2-7
v_call: TRBV5-5
clone_size: .

cdr3_nt: TGTGCCAGTAGTAGGGACACTACAGGCTACGAGCAGTACTTC
cdr3_aa: CASSRDTTGYEQYF
d_call: .
j_call: TRBJ2-7
v_call: TRBV19
clone_size: few

cdr3_nt: TGTGCCAGCAGCCCCGACAGGGGAAGTCAGCCCCAGCATTTT
cdr3_aa: CASSPDRGSQPQHF
d_call: TRBD1
j_call: TRBJ1-5
v_call: TRBV28
clone_size: .

cdr3_nt: TGCAGTGCTAGCCCCGGGACAGGCGCCCTCGTTGAGCCCCAGCATTTT
cdr3_aa: CSASPGTGALVEPQHF
d_call: TRBD1
j_call: TRBJ1-5
v_call: TRBV20-1
clone_size: many